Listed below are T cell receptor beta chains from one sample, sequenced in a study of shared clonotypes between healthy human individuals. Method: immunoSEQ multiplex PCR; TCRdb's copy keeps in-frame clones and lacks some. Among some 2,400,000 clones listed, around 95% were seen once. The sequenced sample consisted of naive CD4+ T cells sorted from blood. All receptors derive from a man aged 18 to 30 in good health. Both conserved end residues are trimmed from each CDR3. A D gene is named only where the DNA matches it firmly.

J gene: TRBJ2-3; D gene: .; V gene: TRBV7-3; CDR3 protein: ASSRIAPSTDTQY
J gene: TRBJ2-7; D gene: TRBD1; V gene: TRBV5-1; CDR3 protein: ASSFTTGSNEQY
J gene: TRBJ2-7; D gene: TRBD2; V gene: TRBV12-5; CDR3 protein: ASGPGLAGVDEQY
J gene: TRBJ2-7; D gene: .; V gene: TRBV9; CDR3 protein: ASSVVAQSYEQY
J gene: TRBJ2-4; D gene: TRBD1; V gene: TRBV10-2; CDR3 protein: ASSESVYRGAKNIQY
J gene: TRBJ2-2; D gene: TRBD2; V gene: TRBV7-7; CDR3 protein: ASSRGEGTGELF
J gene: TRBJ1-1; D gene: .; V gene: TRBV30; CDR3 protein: AWSGAAEAF
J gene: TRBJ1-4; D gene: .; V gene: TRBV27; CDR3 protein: ASSLLPYATNEKLF
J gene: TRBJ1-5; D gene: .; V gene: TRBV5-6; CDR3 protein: ASSLGQTSNQPQH
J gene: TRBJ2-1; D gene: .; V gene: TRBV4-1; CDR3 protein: ASSQRDGEQF
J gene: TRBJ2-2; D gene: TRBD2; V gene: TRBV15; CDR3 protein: ATSRGRLAGMTGELF
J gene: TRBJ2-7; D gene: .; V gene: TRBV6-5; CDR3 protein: ASSNSHEQY
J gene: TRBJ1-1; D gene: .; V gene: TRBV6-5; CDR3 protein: ASSKREMNTEAF
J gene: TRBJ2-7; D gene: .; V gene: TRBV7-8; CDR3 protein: ASSLDRVREQY